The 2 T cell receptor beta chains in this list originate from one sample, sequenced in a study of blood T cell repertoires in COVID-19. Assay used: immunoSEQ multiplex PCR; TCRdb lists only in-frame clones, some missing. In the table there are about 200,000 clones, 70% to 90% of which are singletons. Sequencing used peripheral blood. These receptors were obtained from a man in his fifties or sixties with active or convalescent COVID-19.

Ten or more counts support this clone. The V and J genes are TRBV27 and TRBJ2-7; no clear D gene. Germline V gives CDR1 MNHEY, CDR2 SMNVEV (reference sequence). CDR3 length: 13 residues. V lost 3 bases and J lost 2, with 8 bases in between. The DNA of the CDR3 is TGTGCCAGCAGTTTCGGTAGAGCCTACGAGCAGTACTTC. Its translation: CASSFGRAYEQYF.

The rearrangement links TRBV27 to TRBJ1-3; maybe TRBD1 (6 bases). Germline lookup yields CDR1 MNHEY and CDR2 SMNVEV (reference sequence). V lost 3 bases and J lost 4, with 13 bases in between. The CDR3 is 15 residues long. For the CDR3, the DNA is TGTGCCAGCAGTTTTAGCAGGGGCGACGGAAACACCATATATTTT. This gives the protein CASSFSRGDGNTIYF.